This entry lists 30 T cell receptor beta chains sequenced from one sample in a study of T cells after yellow fever vaccination. TCRdb re-analysed the 5' RACE reads in MiXCR, keeping a single row per CDR3 protein. The sample comprises 510,000 or so distinct CDR3 sequences, about 19% of which are singletons, and roughly an eighth rests with the top ten. The sample consisted of PBMCs, taken 15 days after the yellow fever booster vaccination. These receptors came from a man aged 25-45 years who received the YFV17D yellow fever vaccine.

This clonotype was seen many times. The rearrangement uses TRBV5-1 and TRBJ2-7; D not resolved. The CDR3 length is 12 residues. Germline V lookup: CDR1 SGHRS, CDR2 YFSETQ. Trimming took off 4 bases at V and 3 bases at J, with 8 bases between the two ends. The CDR3 is CASSLTSYEQYF. The CDR3 region has the DNA TGCGCCAGCAGCCTAACCAGCTACGAGCAGTACTTC.

This clonotype was seen only a few times. The V gene is TRBV29-1, the J gene TRBJ1-2; D unresolved. The germline V gene encodes CDR1 SQVTM and CDR2 ANQGSEA. This CDR3 is 11 amino acids long. V lost 0 bases to trimming and J lost 4 bases, with 3 bases between them. The CDR3 spells CSVEDIYGYTF. In nucleotides, the CDR3 is TGCAGCGTTGAAGATATCTATGGCTACACCTTC.

This clonotype came up a few times. The CDR3 nucleotides read TGCGCCAGCAGCCAGGGTCGGACGAACGGGGAGCTGTTTTTT. This codes for CASSQGRTNGELFF. The chain is built from TRBV4-3 and TRBJ2-2; D is unresolved. The V end lost 3 bases, the J end lost 7 bases, and 12 bases lay between the germline ends. Per germline, CDR1 LGHNA and CDR2 YSLEER. The CDR3 length is 14 residues.

This chain uses TRBV7-9 with TRBJ2-5; 12 positions agree with TRBD1. The CDR3 runs to 16 residues. Germline V gene sequence: CDR1 SEHNR, CDR2 FQNEAQ (reference sequence). Losses at the gene ends were 4 bases for V and 5 bases for J; bases not matched to a gene: 8. The DNA of the CDR3 is TGTGCCAGCAGCTCAACTCAGGGACAGGGGGCTGAGACCCAGTACTTC. Its protein product is CASSSTQGQGAETQYF.

V gene TRBV10-3 combines with J gene TRBJ2-3; D unresolved. Germline V gene data show CDR1 as ENHRY and CDR2 as SYGVKD. The V end was cut by 4 bases, the J end by 10 bases, with 12 bases between. This CDR3 spans 12 amino acids. In nucleotides, the CDR3 is TGTGCCATCAGTGGGGGAAGGGCGGCGCAGTATTTT. Translated: CAISGGRAAQYF.

This rearrangement joins TRBV10-3 to TRBJ2-5; 8 nucleotides align to TRBD1. The CDR3 consists of 15 residues. V was pared by 8 bases and J by 5 bases, with 13 bases of the junction left unmatched. Germline CDR1 is ENHRY and CDR2 is SYGVKD. In DNA, the CDR3 is TGTGCCATCTCTCGACACTCAGGGGGCGGGGAGACCCAGTACTTC. Its translation: CAISRHSGGGETQYF.

V and J are TRBV10-2 and TRBJ2-7; D is unclear. The CDR3 is made up of 13 amino acids. Germline values: CDR1 WSHSY, CDR2 SAAADI. DNA for the CDR3: TGCGCGCCAGCAGAGCACGGAAGGAACGAGCAGTACTTC. Translation: CAPAEHGRNEQYF.

A few counts support this clonotype. This chain uses TRBV21-1 with TRBJ2-7; the table's D call, TRBD1, has no DNA check behind it. TRBV21-1 is a recognized pseudogene. CDR3 length equals 15 residues. This CDR3 is CASLSPGTGSDEQYF. The CDR3 DNA follows: TGTGCCAGCCTTAGTCCCGGGACAGGGTCGGACGAGCAGTACTTC.

The chain carries TRBV29-1 and TRBJ2-1, with D perhaps TRBD1 (5 bases). Looked up from germline, CDR1 is SQVTM and CDR2 is ANQGSEA. The CDR3 spans 12 residues. Trimming removed 4 bases from V and 8 bases from J, with 12 bases in between. The CDR3 loop is CSVGVGQDEQFF. The CDR3 DNA reads as TGCAGCGTTGGAGTGGGGCAGGATGAGCAGTTCTTC.

In its sample, this clonotype was seen a few times. The CDR3 is CASSRTPDFRGPDTQYF. The CDR3, as DNA: TGTGCCAGCAGCCGCACCCCGGACTTCAGGGGCCCAGATACGCAGTATTTT. This sequence joins TRBV3-1 and TRBJ2-3; D may be TRBD1 (6 bases). V lost 4 bases, J lost 4 bases, and 21 bases lay in between. Germline CDR1 is LGHDT and CDR2 is YNNKEL (reference sequence). The CDR3 has 17 amino acids.

The table lists this clonotype with a few counts. The chain links TRBV5-1 to TRBJ2-1; 7 bases fit TRBD2. CDR3 length equals 15 residues. V was pared by 2 bases and J by 7 bases, with 9 bases of the junction left unmatched. Germline V gene sequence: CDR1 SGHRS, CDR2 YFSETQ. In nucleotides, the CDR3 is TGCGCCAGCAGCTTAAGAGCGGGATCGATGAATGAGCAGTTCTTC. This sequence encodes CASSLRAGSMNEQFF.

This clonotype was seen only a few times. The chain combines TRBV20-1 with TRBJ2-3; TRBD1 might be the D (5 bases). This CDR3 region has 15 residues. V dropped 0 bases and J dropped 1 base, with 11 bases sitting between them. Germline CDR1 DFQATT, CDR2 SNEGSKA (reference sequence). The CDR3 sequence: CSAREAVRGTDTQYF. The CDR3 DNA sequence: TGCAGTGCTAGAGAGGCGGTCAGGGGCACAGATACGCAGTATTTT.

The chain has TRBV7-2 and TRBJ2-2, with D maybe TRBD2 (5 bases). Trimming left V 3 bases short and J 1 base short, with 9 bases between. Per the germline V gene, CDR1 is SGHTA and CDR2 is FQGNSA. The CDR3 runs 15 residues. The CDR3 here is CASSFLAQNTGELFF. The CDR3 DNA follows: TGTGCCAGCAGCTTCTTAGCGCAGAACACCGGGGAGCTGTTTTTT.

The V and J genes are TRBV10-3 and TRBJ2-7; 7 bases are shared with TRBD1. CDR1 and CDR2 from the germline V gene are ENHRY and SYGVKD. The CDR3 totals 14 residues. With 6 bases clipped from V and 2 bases from J, the junction kept 7 bases outside the gene matches. CDR3 sequence (DNA): TGTGCCATCAGGAGACAGGGTGGGCCCTACGAGCAGTACTTC. This translates into CAIRRQGGPYEQYF.

V gene TRBV20-1 combines with J gene TRBJ2-7; 7 bases fit TRBD1. V shed 1 base and J 7 bases; nucleotides not matched to a gene: 10. This CDR3 comprises 14 residues. Germline V CDR1 and CDR2: DFQATT, SNEGSKA (reference sequence). The CDR3 protein is CSARVQPGQSEQYF. CDR3 nucleotides: TGCAGTGCTAGAGTGCAACCGGGACAGTCAGAGCAGTACTTC.

V and J are TRBV2 and TRBJ2-7, with D hard to call. The CDR3 is 14 residues long. V lost 7 bases and J lost 2, with 15 bases in between. CDR1 SNHLY and CDR2 FYNNEI come from the germline V gene. CDR3 region: CASIFRDGTYEQYF. The CDR3 DNA reads as TGTGCCAGCATATTTCGAGACGGAACCTACGAGCAGTACTTC.

This clonotype was seen only once. The J gene is TRBJ2-1, the V gene TRBV4-3, with D possibly TRBD2 on 6 matching bases. Germline CDR1 reads LGHNA; CDR2 reads YSLEER. This CDR3 spans 15 amino acids. Trimming pared 4 bases from V and 0 bases from J, leaving 10 bases between. CDR3 region: CASSLQRASYNEQFF. CDR3 coding DNA: TGCGCCAGCAGCCTGCAGCGGGCCTCCTACAATGAGCAGTTCTTC.

This clonotype has just a few counts. This chain links TRBV5-4 with TRBJ2-1, with 8 bases matching TRBD2. Trimming removed 2 bases from V and 3 bases from J; junction bases left unmatched: 4. Germline V gene lookup returns CDR1 SGHNT and CDR2 YYREEE (reference sequence). The length of the CDR3 is 15 residues. The CDR3 protein is CASSFGSGSYNEQFF. CDR3 nucleotide sequence: TGTGCCAGCAGCTTCGGCAGCGGGAGCTACAATGAGCAGTTCTTC.

This chain connects TRBV5-5 to TRBJ1-5; 9 bases are a match to TRBD1. There are 15 residues in the CDR3. After removal of 4 bases from V and 4 bases from J, the junction contained 6 bases not matched to a gene. CDR1 is SGHKS and CDR2 is YYEKEE in the germline V gene (reference sequence). For the CDR3, the DNA is TGTGCCAGCAGCGATCTTGGGACAGGGAATCAGCCCCAGCATTTT. It yields the protein CASSDLGTGNQPQHF.

Note on this clonotype: This likely reflects a read error, since a far larger clone is one base away. V and J are TRBV7-8 and TRBJ2-7; TRBD1 matches 10 bases. Losses at the gene ends were 7 bases for V and 4 bases for J; bases not matched to a gene: 4. The CDR3 has 13 residues. Germline V gives CDR1 SGHVS, CDR2 FQNEAQ. The CDR3 reads CASNPGQGYEQYF. In nucleotides, the CDR3 is TGTGCCAGCAATCCGGGACAGGGGTACGAGCAGTACTTC.

The sample holds many counts of this clonotype. V is TRBV5-4 and J is TRBJ2-2, with D hard to call. CDR1 is SGHNT, CDR2 YYREEE, per germline (reference sequence). Between the trimmed V and J ends, which lost 2 bases and 8 bases, there was a span of 16 bases. The CDR3 has 15 amino acids. Written as DNA, the CDR3 is TGTGCCAGCAGCTTTTCGCCGCACGATAAGGGGGAGCTGTTTTTT. Its protein is CASSFSPHDKGELFF.

This clonotype was observed a handful of times. The chain employs TRBV12-3 or TRBV12-4 and TRBJ2-3; D is unclear. The CDR3 loop spans 12 amino acids. V was cut by 4 bases and J by 4 bases, with 6 bases left in between. The CDR3 is CASSSVPDTQYF. The CDR3 DNA follows: TGTGCCAGCAGTTCCGTCCCAGATACGCAGTATTTT.

This clonotype was counted between two and nine times. The CDR3 nucleotides are TGTGCCAGCAGCCAAGATCAGGCAGGGGCTTACACCATATATTTT. This gives the protein CASSQDQAGAYTIYF. The chain uses TRBV4-2 and TRBJ1-3; TRBD1 might be the D (6 bases). Germline V lookup: CDR1 LGHNA, CDR2 YNFKEQ. The V and J ends lost 0 bases and 8 bases respectively, with 14 bases between them. The CDR3 spans 15 residues.

This chain joins TRBV23-1 and TRBJ2-2; perhaps TRBD1 as D (6 bases). TRBV23-1 carries the ORF label, with uncertain function. V was shortened by 4 bases and J by 6 bases, with 18 bases between the two germline ends. There are 16 residues in the CDR3. The chain's CDR3 is CASSPPEGERAGELFF. CDR3 sequence (DNA): TGCGCCAGCAGTCCCCCCGAGGGGGAAAGGGCCGGGGAGCTGTTTTTT.

This clonotype showed up just a few times. The rearrangement uses TRBV6-1 and TRBJ2-7; 8 bases line up with TRBD2. The CDR3 has 15 amino acids. V lost 6 bases, J lost 3 bases, and 10 bases stayed unmatched. CDR1 and CDR2 from the germline V gene are MNHNS and SASEGT. The CDR3 loop reads CASSPGSGGSYEQYF. In nucleotides, the CDR3 is TGTGCCAGCAGCCCCGGTTCGGGAGGGAGCTACGAGCAGTACTTC.

This rearrangement joins TRBV18 to TRBJ2-5; TRBD2 is a possible D gene (6 bases). The CDR3 loop spans 14 amino acids. V lost 3 bases, J lost 2 bases, and 10 bases lay in between. Germline-derived CDR1 and CDR2 are KGHSH and LQKENI. In DNA form, the CDR3 reads TGTGCCAGCTCACCCCTAGCGTTGCAAGAGACCCAGTACTTC. Translated: CASSPLALQETQYF. Variable domain in full (rest from reference TRBV18 and TRBJ2-5): NAGVMQNPRHLVRRRGQEARLRCSPMKGHSHVYWYRQLPEEGLKFMVYLQKENIIDESGMPKERFSAEFPKEGPSILRIQQVVRGDSAAYFCASSPLALQETQYFGPGTRLLVL.

The table lists this clonotype with a few counts. CDR3 sequence (DNA): TGCAGCGTTGAGGACAGGGTCAATGAGCAGTTCTTC. It encodes CSVEDRVNEQFF. This rearrangement joins TRBV29-1 to TRBJ2-1, with TRBD1 matching over 8 bases. V was pared by 3 bases and J by 6 bases, with 1 base of the junction left unmatched. The CDR3 runs to 12 residues. From germline, CDR1 is SQVTM and CDR2 ANQGSEA.

For the CDR3, the DNA is TGTGCCATCAGTGAATTAGCGGGTTATTACGAGCAGTACTTC. Translated: CAISELAGYYEQYF. The chain couples TRBV10-3 to TRBJ2-7; 7 bases line up with TRBD2. Germline CDR1 ENHRY, CDR2 SYGVKD. With 3 bases clipped from V and 4 bases from J, the junction kept 6 bases outside the gene matches. The CDR3 has 14 residues.

This clonotype was seen more than once but under ten times. The chain links TRBV20-1 to TRBJ2-7; 9 bases match TRBD2. CDR3 size: 15 residues. Losses at the gene ends were 2 bases for V and 0 bases for J; bases not matched to a gene: 5. Germline-derived CDR1 and CDR2 are DFQATT and SNEGSKA (reference sequence). The CDR3 protein is CSARPFSGSSYEQYF. The CDR3 DNA follows: TGCAGTGCTAGACCCTTTAGCGGGAGCTCCTACGAGCAGTACTTC.

There are a few counts of this clonotype. The V call is TRBV5-6, the J call TRBJ2-3; no firm D call. Trimming took 6 bases from V and 5 from J, leaving 13 bases between them. Germline loops: CDR1 SGHDT, CDR2 YYEEEE. The CDR3 is made up of 13 amino acids. The CDR3 loop is CASTLMPVDTQYF. The CDR3 region has the DNA TGTGCCAGCACTTTGATGCCTGTAGATACGCAGTATTTT.